This T cell receptor beta chain was found in a study of T cell responses to AZD1222 COVID-19 vaccine. Study results and caveats: Among the donors, most were white British and more were female, and clonal diversity was possibly underestimated. Dominant at 160-218 and 743-854, vaccine-associated CD4 TCRs also spanned spike.

This CDR3 has 13 amino acids. The J segment lost 7 bases and the V segment lost 2 bases, leaving 4 bases of the junction unmatched. Germline CDR1 is MNHNY and CDR2 is SVGAGI (reference sequence). The method was immunoSEQ multiplex PCR; TCRdb's version includes in-frame clones alone and lacks a portion of them. The sample lists approximately 92,000 clones, 91% seen once, with about 7.5% in the top ten. Worth noting for this clone: Antigen unknown.

This specimen consisted of peripheral blood, obtained on day 0 of AZD1222 vaccination. This TCR was recovered from an adult in good health. The chain recombines TRBV6-6 with TRBJ1-1; 7 nucleotides agree with TRBD1. The CDR3 here is CASSYHRGDEAFF. As DNA, the CDR3 is TGTGCCAGCAGTTACCACAGGGGTGATGAAGCTTTCTTT.